The sequence of this T cell receptor beta chain was determined in a study of blood T cell repertoires in COVID-19. Authors' data handling: The assay estimated nucleated cells by amplifying reference gene primers. Clones were read by immunoSEQ multiplex PCR, and TCRdb kept only the in-frame ones, dropping some. That table furnishes V, J and clone size, whereas the DNA furnished D and trimming. The table records over 70,000 clones, about 76% of them present only once. The CDR3 runs 16 residues. Germline values: CDR1 MNHNY, CDR2 SVGAGI (reference sequence). Trimming at V came to 6 bases and at J to 3 bases, leaving 7 bases not matched to a gene.

Source material: peripheral blood. This receptor was taken from a woman older than 75 with acute or convalescent COVID-19. The rearrangement links TRBV6-6 to TRBJ2-3; TRBD2 aligns across 12 bases. The CDR3 loop reads CASRPLAGGFTDTQYF. DNA of the CDR3: TGTGCCAGCAGGCCACTAGCGGGGGGTTTTACAGATACGCAGTATTTT.